Here is one T cell receptor (beta chain) with its context. Germline values: CDR1 SQVTM, CDR2 ANQGSEA. J gave up 4 bases and V 8 bases, and 4 bases lay outside the gene matches. The CDR3 consists of 11 residues. Libraries were prepared by immunoSEQ multiplex PCR; TCRdb keeps only in-frame clonotypes and omits some of them. The repertoire holds 640,000 or so clones, 72% seen once, with about 2% in the top ten. The data belong to a study of shared clonotypes between healthy human individuals. This sequence was found in a woman aged 25 to 39 in good health. The specimen sequenced was memory CD4+ T cells sorted from blood. Subset of the sample: CD45RA-negative fraction. The chain combines TRBV29-1 with TRBJ2-7; 8 positions agree with TRBD2. In DNA form, the CDR3 reads TGCAGCTGTCGGGAGGGGTACGAGCAGTACTTC. This translates into CSCREGYEQYF.